The 19 T cell receptor beta chains given below trace back to one sample, sequenced in a study of neurological immune-mediated disorders. Time point: longitudinal time-point 3. MiXCR was run by TCRdb on the 5' RACE reads, yielding one entry per CDR3 protein. The sample shows roughly 100,000 distinct CDR3 sequences, under 14% of them seen only once. Specimen: PBMCs. The receptors shown here come from a female donor with HTLV-1-associated myelopathy (HAM/TSP).

This clonotype came up many times. The chain links TRBV5-1 to TRBJ1-1; perhaps TRBD1 as D (5 bases). Trimming shortened V by 1 base and J by 0 bases, and 7 bases separated the two germline ends. This CDR3 is built from 14 residues. The germline V gene has CDR1 SGHRS and CDR2 YFSETQ. The CDR3 DNA is TGCGCCAGCAGCTTGCAGGACATGAACACTGAAGCTTTCTTT. Translating gives CASSLQDMNTEAFF.

For this clonotype: It may be a read error: a sequence one base away is much more abundant. This rearrangement joins TRBV12-3 or TRBV12-4 to TRBJ2-1; D remains ambiguous. The V end was cut by 7 bases, the J end by 12 bases, with 16 bases between. This CDR3 is 12 amino acids long. In DNA form, the CDR3 reads TGTGCCAGCATCTTAGGTTGGGGTGTGCAGTTCTTC. It yields the protein CASILGWGVQFF.

Ten or more counts support this clonotype. The rearrangement links TRBV7-2 to TRBJ2-5, with TRBD2 as a possible D gene (6 bases). The length of the CDR3 is 12 residues. Trimming removed 6 bases from V and 4 bases from J, with 9 bases in between. Per the germline V gene, CDR1 is SGHTA and CDR2 is FQGNSA. The CDR3 sequence: CASREGGETQYF. The CDR3 nucleotides are TGTGCCAGCAGGGAGGGTGGAGAGACCCAGTACTTC.

This clonotype was found many times. This chain joins TRBV11-3 and TRBJ2-1; TRBD1 might be the D (5 bases). CDR1 is SGHNT, CDR2 YENEEA, per germline. Trimming shortened V by 3 bases and J by 12 bases, and 12 bases separated the two germline ends. There are 12 residues in the CDR3. CDR3 bases: TGTGCCAGCAGCTTTACAGGCCAGCCGCAGTTCTTC. Amino acid sequence: CASSFTGQPQFF.

Many counts were recorded for this clonotype. J is TRBJ2-3 and V is TRBV20-1, with TRBD2 as a possible D gene (6 bases). The V gene's germline CDR1 is DFQATT and CDR2 SNEGSKA (reference sequence). V lost 6 bases to trimming and J lost 5 bases, with 21 bases between them. CDR3 length: 15 residues. This CDR3 reads CSAQPYPGLLDTQYF. DNA of the CDR3: TGCAGTGCACAGCCGTATCCGGGACTCCTAGATACGCAGTATTTT.

This clonotype has at least ten counts. This sequence joins TRBV28 and TRBJ2-7, with 10 positions matching TRBD1. With 2 bases clipped from V and 3 bases from J, the junction kept 7 bases outside the gene matches. Germline lookup yields CDR1 MDHEN and CDR2 SYDVKM. The length of the CDR3 is 16 residues. CDR3 sequence reads: CASSLLPGQGIYEQYF. The CDR3 coding sequence is TGTGCCAGCAGTTTACTCCCGGGACAGGGGATCTACGAGCAGTACTTC.

This clonotype was recorded at least ten times. This chain links TRBV20-1 with TRBJ1-1; D unclear. Germline values: CDR1 DFQATT, CDR2 SNEGSKA (reference sequence). V was pared by 6 bases and J by 5 bases, with 19 bases between. The CDR3 length is 14 residues. CDR3 sequence reads: CSALQREGRTEAFF. CDR3 in DNA: TGCAGTGCCCTGCAAAGGGAAGGTCGAACTGAAGCTTTCTTT.

This clonotype was recorded many times. The chain carries TRBV27 and TRBJ1-2; D gene unclear. CDR3 length: 12 residues. Deletions cut 3 bases from V and 4 bases from J, with 6 bases between. In germline, CDR1 is MNHEY, CDR2 SMNVEV (reference sequence). Here the CDR3 DNA reads TGTGCCAGCAGTTTCGGCGGCTATGGCTACACCTTC. Amino acids: CASSFGGYGYTF.

This clonotype occurred many times. The V and J genes are TRBV7-8 and TRBJ2-7; possibly TRBD2 for D (6 bases). Trimming took 4 bases from V and 2 from J, leaving 15 bases between them. The CDR3 loop spans 15 amino acids. In germline, CDR1 is SGHVS, CDR2 FQNEAQ. CDR3 bases: TGTGCCAGCAGCTGGACTACCTCGGGGGCCTACGAGCAGTACTTC. This translates into CASSWTTSGAYEQYF.

This clonotype was recorded many times. This chain joins TRBV28 and TRBJ1-2, with TRBD1 matching 7 bases. Germline loops: CDR1 MDHEN, CDR2 SYDVKM. This CDR3 has 14 residues. Unmatched junction bases numbered 6, after V lost 6 bases and J lost 2 bases. In DNA form, the CDR3 reads TGTGCCAGCAGCTCCGCGACAGGGAACTATGGCTACACCTTC. The encoded protein is CASSSATGNYGYTF.

This clonotype was seen many times. The chain recombines TRBV7-9 with TRBJ2-7; D unresolved. The CDR3 is made up of 12 amino acids. Germline CDR1 SEHNR, CDR2 FQNEAQ (reference sequence). The V end was cut by 5 bases, the J end by 6 bases, with 11 bases between. The CDR3 nucleotides are TGTGCCAGCAGCCGCCTAGACGGCGAGCAGTACTTC. Protein sequence: CASSRLDGEQYF.

This clonotype was counted at least ten times. The chain links TRBV7-2 to TRBJ1-5; no firm D call. In germline, CDR1 is SGHTA, CDR2 FQGNSA. The length of the CDR3 is 13 residues. The V gene lost 3 bases and the J gene lost 8 bases, with 11 bases spanning the gap. The CDR3 sequence: CASSFLHLEPQHF. CDR3 in DNA: TGTGCCAGCAGCTTTTTACACCTCGAGCCCCAGCATTTT.

This clonotype was counted between two and nine times. V usage is TRBV6-6 and J usage is TRBJ1-1, with a weak D call TRBD1 (5 bases). This CDR3 has 17 amino acids. In germline, CDR1 is MNHNY, CDR2 SVGAGI (reference sequence). The V and J ends lost 4 bases and 0 bases respectively, with 18 bases between them. CDR3 protein: CASSFPGRKGVNTEAFF. DNA for the CDR3: TGTGCCAGCAGTTTCCCGGGCCGCAAAGGGGTGAACACTGAAGCTTTCTTT.

V gene TRBV5-1 combines with J gene TRBJ2-1; D might be TRBD1 (6 bases). CDR1 and CDR2 from the germline V gene are SGHRS and YFSETQ. V dropped 4 bases and J dropped 4 bases, with 9 bases sitting between them. This CDR3 is 13 amino acids long. CDR3 region: CASSPTGYNEQFF. The CDR3 bases are TGCGCCAGCAGCCCGACAGGATACAATGAGCAGTTCTTC. The full variable domain, in which reference TRBV5-1 and TRBJ2-1 provide the parts outside the CDR3, is KAGVTQTPRYLIKTRGQQVTLSCSPISGHRSVSWYQQTPGQGLQFLFEYFSETQRNKGNFPGRFSGRQFSNSRSEMNVSTLELGDSALYLCASSPTGYNEQFFGPGTRLTVL.

This clonotype has a count of ten or more. The CDR3 here is CAISGGPWNEQFF. CDR3 coding DNA: TGTGCTATTTCGGGGGGGCCTTGGAATGAGCAGTTCTTC. This chain uses TRBV28 with TRBJ2-1, with 8 bases matching TRBD2. This CDR3 is 13 amino acids long. Germline assignment: CDR1 MDHEN and CDR2 SYDVKM.

The table lists this clonotype with many counts. The CDR3 nucleotides are TGTGCCAGCAGCATAACGGACAGAGTGATGAACGAGCAGTACTTC. It is translated as CASSITDRVMNEQYF. This rearrangement joins TRBV28 to TRBJ2-7; D may be TRBD1 (6 bases). The V and J ends lost 6 bases and 5 bases respectively, with 20 bases between them. CDR1 and CDR2 from the germline V gene are MDHEN and SYDVKM. CDR3 length equals 15 residues.

This clonotype was recorded at least ten times. V usage is TRBV7-2 and J usage is TRBJ2-3, with D perhaps given as TRBD1 or TRBD2 (5 bases each). The CDR3 extends over 15 amino acids. V gave up 2 bases and J gave up 1 base, with 10 bases separating them. Germline lookup yields CDR1 SGHTA and CDR2 FQGNSA. In nucleotides, the CDR3 is TGTGCCAGCAGCTTAATGAGAGGGGGCACAGATACGCAGTATTTT. It translates to CASSLMRGGTDTQYF.

This clonotype came up many times. The chain has TRBV11-2 and TRBJ2-7, with D unclear. CDR1 and CDR2 (germline): SGHAT, FQNNGV. The CDR3 loop spans 14 amino acids. V dropped 4 bases and J dropped 6 bases, with 16 bases sitting between them. CDR3: CASSSTLSVGEQYF. DNA of the CDR3: TGTGCCAGCAGCTCTACTCTATCTGTGGGCGAGCAGTACTTC.

This clonotype was observed a few times. The V and J genes are TRBV6-1 and TRBJ2-7; D assignment may be TRBD1 or TRBD2 (5 bases each). CDR1 and CDR2 from the germline V gene are MNHNS and SASEGT. The CDR3 is 12 residues long. Between the trimmed V and J ends, which lost 9 bases and 3 bases, there was a span of 12 bases. CDR3 nucleotide sequence: TGTGCCAGTGGTCCAGGGAGCTACGAGCAGTACTTC. This translates into CASGPGSYEQYF.